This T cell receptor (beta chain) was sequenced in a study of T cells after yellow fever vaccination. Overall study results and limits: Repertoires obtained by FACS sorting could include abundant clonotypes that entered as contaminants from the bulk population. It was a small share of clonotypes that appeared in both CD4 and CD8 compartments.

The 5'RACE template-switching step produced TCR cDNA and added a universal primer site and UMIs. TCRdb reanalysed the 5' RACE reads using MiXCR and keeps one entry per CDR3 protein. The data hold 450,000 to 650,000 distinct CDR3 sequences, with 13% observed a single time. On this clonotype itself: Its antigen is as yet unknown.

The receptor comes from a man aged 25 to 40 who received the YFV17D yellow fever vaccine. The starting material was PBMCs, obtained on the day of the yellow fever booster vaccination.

In DNA, the CDR3 is TGTGCCTGGACCAGTCCTGGGGGTAATGAGCAGTTCTTC. Translating it yields CAWTSPGGNEQFF. The gene calls are TRBV30 and TRBJ2-1; D might be TRBD1 or TRBD2, each matching 5 bases. CDR3 length: 13 amino acids. Germline CDR1 and CDR2: GTSNPN and SVGIG (reference sequence). V was clipped by 4 bases and J by 7 bases, with 14 bases between them.